This T cell receptor (beta chain) was profiled in a study of T cells in Graves' hyperthyroidism and ophthalmopathy. Only a few counts were recorded for this clonotype. Across 18 months, stable Graves' hyperthyroidism was marked by no progression to ophthalmopathy. The germline V gene has CDR1 MDHEN and CDR2 SYDVKM. The V gene end was trimmed by 5 bases and the J gene end by 5 bases; junction bases not matched to a gene: 9. This CDR3 has 15 amino acids. From RNA transcripts, TCR beta CDR3 regions were amplified. The HTBI primer set served for first-round RT-PCR of the TCR CDR3. TCRdb redid the calling of the multiplex PCR reads with MiXCR, one entry per CDR3 protein. The sample carries some 200,000 distinct CDR3 sequences, approximately 17% recorded once.

The sample was blood. This clonotype originated in a man aged 50 to 60 with Graves' hyperthyroidism. This chain connects TRBV28 to TRBJ1-3, with TRBD1 matching over 7 bases. In DNA, the CDR3 is TGTGCCAGCAGTATCACCAACAGGGGCAGAAACACCATATATTTT. This translates into CASSITNRGRNTIYF.